The 23 T cell receptor beta chains presented below share a single source sample, sequenced in a study of T cell responses to AZD1222 COVID-19 vaccine. The method was immunoSEQ multiplex PCR; TCRdb's version includes in-frame clones alone and lacks a portion of them. Of about 99,000 clones listed, approximately 89% are singletons. The sequencing here drew on peripheral blood, taken 28 days after the second dose of the MenACWY control vaccine. The source is an adult who received the MenACWY meningococcal vaccine as a control.

This chain uses TRBV9 with TRBJ2-3; perhaps TRBD2 as D (6 bases). CDR1 SGDLS and CDR2 YYNGEE come from the germline V gene. V was cut by 6 bases and J by 4 bases, with 18 bases left in between. The CDR3 has 15 amino acids. The CDR3 protein is CASTQTSFPADTQYF. The CDR3 nucleotides are TGTGCCAGCACCCAGACTAGTTTCCCCGCAGATACGCAGTATTTT.

This clone occurred once. The CDR3 is CASSLDSDSATEAFF. The CDR3 nucleotides read TGCGCCAGCAGCTTGGACTCGGACAGCGCCACTGAAGCTTTCTTT. This chain joins TRBV5-1 and TRBJ1-1, with D perhaps matching TRBD1 (6 bases). Germline values: CDR1 SGHRS, CDR2 YFSETQ. The CDR3 length is 15 residues. V dropped 0 bases and J dropped 4 bases, with 13 bases sitting between them.

This chain links TRBV6-5 with TRBJ1-2; no clear D gene. V lost 6 bases, J lost 4 bases, and 9 bases lay in between. This CDR3 region has 12 residues. The germline V gene has CDR1 MNHEY and CDR2 SVGAGI. This chain's CDR3 is CASRLWGYGYTF. The CDR3 DNA reads TGTGCCAGCAGGTTATGGGGCTATGGCTACACCTTC.

DNA for the CDR3: TGTGCCAGCAGTTACTCGAATCCCGGGGAAGGTTCACCCCTCCACTTT. It translates to CASSYSNPGEGSPLHF. The chain joins TRBV6-6 to TRBJ1-6; D not resolved. Germline-derived CDR1 and CDR2 are MNHNY and SVGAGI (reference sequence). V was shortened by 0 bases and J by 9 bases, with 15 bases between the two germline ends. This CDR3 region has 16 residues.

This clone was seen just once. The CDR3 sequence: CASSQARTGGRDEQYF. The DNA of the CDR3 is TGCGCCAGCAGCCAAGCTAGGACAGGGGGCAGGGACGAGCAGTACTTC. This chain joins TRBV4-3 and TRBJ2-7; the match to TRBD1 covers 11 bases. The CDR3 has 16 amino acids. V trimming: 1 base; J trimming: 5 bases; junction bases outside the gene matches: 7. Per the germline V gene, CDR1 is LGHNA and CDR2 is YSLEER.

The V call is TRBV30, the J call TRBJ2-1, with TRBD1 as a possible D gene (5 bases). The CDR3 has 16 residues. The V and J ends lost 2 bases and 5 bases respectively, with 19 bases between them. Looked up from germline, CDR1 is GTSNPN and CDR2 is SVGIG (reference sequence). The CDR3 DNA follows: TGTGCCTGGAGTATGATAGTTGGCAGGGTGAACAATGAGCAGTTCTTC. It translates to CAWSMIVGRVNNEQFF. The full variable domain, completed using reference TRBV30 and TRBJ2-1, is SQTIHQWPATLVQPVGSPLSLECTVEGTSNPNLYWYRQAAGRGLQLLFYSVGIGQISSEVPQNLSASRPQDRQFILSSKKLLLSDSGFYLCAWSMIVGRVNNEQFFGPGTRLTVL.

In this sample, this clone turned up once. The chain links TRBV5-1 to TRBJ2-7, with D possibly matching TRBD1 (6 bases). V was pared by 3 bases and J by 3 bases, with 13 bases between. Germline loops: CDR1 SGHRS, CDR2 YFSETQ. There are 14 residues in the CDR3. Here the CDR3 reads CASSSMGDNYEQYF. DNA for the CDR3: TGCGCCAGCAGCTCCATGGGGGACAACTACGAGCAGTACTTC.

The chain couples TRBV28 to TRBJ2-7, with 8 nucleotides matching TRBD1. The CDR3 is 17 amino acids. Germline values: CDR1 MDHEN, CDR2 SYDVKM. V was clipped by 3 bases and J by 3 bases; unmatched bases: 13. The CDR3: CASSFPGTGIAFYEQYF. The CDR3 region has the DNA TGTGCCAGCAGTTTTCCCGGGACAGGAATTGCCTTCTACGAGCAGTACTTC.

The chain joins TRBV30 to TRBJ2-7, with a tentative D call TRBD2 (6 bases). V lost 7 bases to trimming and J lost 5 bases, with 18 bases between them. The length of the CDR3 is 13 residues. The V gene's germline CDR1 is GTSNPN and CDR2 SVGIG (reference sequence). This CDR3 reads CALIWRGADEQYF. CDR3 nucleotide sequence: TGTGCCTTGATATGGCGCGGGGCCGACGAGCAGTACTTC.

This rearrangement joins TRBV18 to TRBJ1-2; a possible D gene is TRBD1 (5 bases). The V gene's germline CDR1 is KGHSH and CDR2 LQKENI. Trimming shortened V by 6 bases and J by 0 bases, and 17 bases separated the two germline ends. This CDR3 spans 16 amino acids. This chain's CDR3 is CASSRRGDRANYGYTF. The CDR3 region has the DNA TGTGCCAGCTCCCGGCGGGGGGATAGAGCTAACTATGGCTACACCTTC. The full variable domain, completed using reference TRBV18 and TRBJ1-2, is NAGVMQNPRHLVRRRGQEARLRCSPMKGHSHVYWYRQLPEEGLKFMVYLQKENIIDESGMPKERFSAEFPKEGPSILRIQQVVRGDSAAYFCASSRRGDRANYGYTFGSGTRLTVV.

The genes are TRBV5-4 and TRBJ2-5, with TRBD1 matching 7 bases. V trimming: 4 bases; J trimming: 6 bases; junction bases outside the gene matches: 3. Germline lookup yields CDR1 SGHNT and CDR2 YYREEE (reference sequence). The CDR3 spans 12 residues. Here the CDR3 reads CASSRDRQTQYF. CDR3 nucleotide sequence: TGTGCCAGCAGCCGGGACAGACAGACCCAGTACTTC.

V and J are TRBV3-1 (or the pseudogene TRBV3-2) and TRBJ2-3; 9 bases are a match to TRBD1. The V and J ends lost 2 bases and 3 bases, in that order; junction bases with no gene match: 6. The CDR3 is made up of 16 amino acids. CDR1 and CDR2 from the germline V gene are LGHDT and YNNKEL (reference sequence). The CDR3 DNA is TGTGCCAGCAGCCAACCCTACGGGACAGGGACAGATACGCAGTATTTT. Translated, it gives CASSQPYGTGTDTQYF.

V and J are TRBV5-5 and TRBJ1-4; possibly TRBD1 for D (5 bases). The CDR3 extends over 18 amino acids. Trimming stripped 1 base from V and 3 bases from J, with 19 bases between. The germline CDR1 and CDR2 sequences are SGHKS and YYEKEE (reference sequence). The CDR3 sequence: CASSLQRWAGMANEKLFF. The CDR3 DNA sequence: TGTGCCAGCAGCTTGCAGCGGTGGGCAGGGATGGCTAATGAAAAACTGTTTTTT.

The genes are TRBV4-1 and TRBJ2-3; D assignment may be TRBD1 or TRBD2 (5 bases each). This CDR3 is 18 amino acids long. Trimming pared 1 base from V and 3 bases from J, leaving 20 bases between. Germline V lookup: CDR1 MGHRA, CDR2 YSYEKL. CDR3 residues: CASSQAAKRGDGTDTQYF. The CDR3 DNA reads TGCGCCAGCAGCCAAGCCGCAAAGAGAGGGGATGGTACAGATACGCAGTATTTT.

The chain couples TRBV29-1 to TRBJ2-2; D ambiguous. This CDR3 region has 12 residues. Per the germline V gene, CDR1 is SQVTM and CDR2 is ANQGSEA. Deletions cut 4 bases from V and 1 base from J, with 4 bases between. The CDR3 region is CSVVQNTGELFF. CDR3 coding DNA: TGCAGCGTTGTCCAGAACACCGGGGAGCTGTTTTTT.

This rearrangement joins TRBV7-9 to TRBJ1-2; D ambiguous. The V gene's germline CDR1 is SEHNR and CDR2 FQNEAQ (reference sequence). Trimming stripped 1 base from V and 4 bases from J, with 4 bases between. The CDR3 totals 12 residues. For the CDR3, the DNA is TGTGCCAGCAGCTTAGAACCCTATGGCTACACCTTC. This translates into CASSLEPYGYTF.

The chain links TRBV10-2 to TRBJ2-7, with D maybe TRBD2 (6 bases). There are 14 residues in the CDR3. Per germline, CDR1 WSHSY and CDR2 SAAADI. The V end lost 4 bases, the J end lost 3 bases, and 13 bases lay between the germline ends. The CDR3 DNA sequence: TGCGCCAGCAGTGTCTCCCCGCGGGGCTACGAGCAGTACTTC. It yields the protein CASSVSPRGYEQYF.

The table lists this clone with a few counts. The chain employs TRBV4-1 and TRBJ1-6, with D perhaps TRBD1 (5 bases). The V gene lost 1 base and the J gene lost 11 bases, with 15 bases spanning the gap. This CDR3 has 15 residues. The germline V gene has CDR1 MGHRA and CDR2 YSYEKL. DNA for the CDR3: TGCGCCAGCAGCCAAGCAGGGACCGGGGGGACACCCCTCCACTTT. It codes for CASSQAGTGGTPLHF.

The chain recombines TRBV6-2 or TRBV6-3 with TRBJ1-6; weak D call: TRBD1 (5 bases). The CDR3 covers 14 residues. V was shortened by 5 bases and J by 4 bases, with 9 bases between the two germline ends. The germline gives CDR1 MNHEY, CDR2 SVGEGT. DNA of the CDR3: TGTGCCAGCAGTGACGAGGGGTATAATTCACCCCTCCACTTT. Protein sequence: CASSDEGYNSPLHF.

The V and J genes are TRBV7-2 and TRBJ2-7; D is possibly TRBD1 (6 bases). The V and J ends lost 0 bases and 5 bases respectively, with 8 bases between them. Germline V CDR1 and CDR2: SGHTA, FQGNSA. The CDR3 has 13 residues. The CDR3 sequence is CASSLAGADEQYF. As DNA, the CDR3 is TGTGCCAGCAGCTTAGCGGGGGCCGACGAGCAGTACTTC.

This chain connects TRBV4-1 to TRBJ2-7, with unresolved D. Looked up from germline, CDR1 is MGHRA and CDR2 is YSYEKL. V dropped 0 bases and J dropped 0 bases, with 15 bases sitting between them. The CDR3 is made up of 17 amino acids. CDR3 DNA sequence: TGCGCCAGCAGCCAAGATGACTTCCAAACGTACTCCTACGAGCAGTACTTC. It translates to CASSQDDFQTYSYEQYF.

The V gene is TRBV5-6, the J gene TRBJ1-2; D gene unclear. This CDR3 comprises 14 residues. Trimming took off 3 bases at V and 4 bases at J, with 13 bases between the two ends. Germline CDR1 SGHDT, CDR2 YYEEEE. CDR3 sequence (DNA): TGTGCCAGCAGCTCCCCAGCGGGGAGCTATGGCTACACCTTC. This codes for CASSSPAGSYGYTF.

The gene calls are TRBV27 and TRBJ1-5; tentative D call: TRBD1 (6 bases). The germline V gene encodes CDR1 MNHEY and CDR2 SMNVEV (reference sequence). V was clipped by 6 bases and J by 7 bases, with 10 bases between them. This CDR3 comprises 12 residues. The CDR3 DNA reads TGTGCCAGCAGGCAGGGGAGACAGCCCCAGCATTTT. This encodes CASRQGRQPQHF.